This paragraph reports one T cell receptor (beta chain). This clone's antigen is unknown. It has no much larger one-base neighbor in the sample; base qualities were not kept. In total, around 600 healthy bone marrow donors made up the cohort. Cohort members were all nominally healthy when sampled, although unrecorded immune exposures were likely present. The donor was CMV seronegative and belonged to the group of 350 or so seronegative cohort members. A peripheral blood sample was collected from each donor, and TCR beta sequencing was performed on peripheral blood mononuclear cells. The Qiagen DNeasy Blood Extraction Kit was used to extract genomic DNA from the blood cell samples. The record originates from a study of cytomegalovirus exposure and HLA in healthy donors (dated by TCRdb to 2016 to 2017). General notes on the study: An earlier analysis of a few hundred of the donors reported over 250 Gb of sequence data and 117 million unique TCR beta sequences obtained from approximately 180 million T cells. Roughly 300 gigabases of sequencing data and some 85 million unique TCR sequences were included in an early release covering about 700 HLA-typed donors. Of the roughly 420 genotyped donors, 75% to 85% were placed in the genetic ancestry cluster associated with self-reported Caucasian donors. The study aimed to test whether signatures of past pathogen exposure could be identified by cataloging public T cell receptors. The T cell repertoires of under 700 subjects were profiled by immunosequencing and related to cytomegalovirus serostatus. Besides the first cohort of roughly 640 subjects, a separate validation cohort made up of roughly 120 different subjects was used. To predict cytomegalovirus infection status, the study brought together high-throughput TCR immunosequencing, statistical association of individual TCRs with disease status, and machine learning. To study patterns of TCR occurrence, a later analysis re-analyzed previously published TCR beta repertoires from around 700 donors and added high-resolution HLA genotyping. In the later analysis, no new phenotypic data were used to find candidate immune exposures; instead, reliance was placed on TCR beta sequences and their occurrence across donors. In an earlier analysis of several hundred of the donors, high-throughput TCR beta sequencing was used to judge whether each TCR beta V gene segment behaved as functional or pseudogenic. Donor age, sex, ethnicity and CMV serostatus were collected together with the repertoire data. Genome-wide SNP genotypes for about 55% of the 666 donors were used in a later genetic analysis, which treated that subset as a discovery cohort. Every repertoire in the discovery cohort had been generated on one and the same sequencing platform. HLA typing covered class I and class II loci at four-digit resolution. The number of typed donors differed by locus: 629-630 for A, B, C, DRB1 and DQB1; 522 for DQA1; roughly 600 for DPA1; and some 470 for DPB1. Several DR-DQ haplotypes were handled as single units for association and clustering, since linkage in the cohort was strong. Among around 400 genotyped donors of the cohort, an average of about 220,000 unique TCR beta nucleotide sequences was sequenced per donor, of which 15% to 20% were non-productive.

Paper-wide results and their limitations: Because counts were too low, approximately 15 rarely observed V segments, including chromosome 9 orphons, were excluded from the earlier analysis of 500 to 700 of the donors. Three of the identified cytomegalovirus-associated TCR beta chains were confirmed in vitro to be specific for cytomegalovirus antigens. Because HLA typing was missing for some donors at each locus, association tests included only the typed subset. An earlier analysis of roughly 570 of the donors showed that most TCR beta V segments appeared in productive rearrangements either about 87% or about 30% of the time, which broadly matched IMGT annotations. Linkage disequilibrium might explain the correlated functional status among segregating V segments, but an unknown experimental factor could not be ruled out. The presence/absence analyses assumed that sequencing depth was roughly uniform across donors, and that assumption may not be true. CMV serostatus was the only immune exposure information available for the cohort. Most TCR sequences were seen in very few donors, while some public TCRs were found in many individuals. When HLA alleles, especially DR and DQ, strongly co-occurred, attributing TCR associations to individual alleles was difficult. A cluster of highly shared sequence variants was judged likely to represent a technical artifact of the sequencing pipeline. The 87-base-pair reads could not distinguish some IMGT-functional V segments, including TRBV6-2 and TRBV6-3, so those segments were excluded. Compared with equally common non-associated chains, HLA-associated TCR beta chains in a later analysis were more clonally expanded and had lower generation probabilities. Specific HLA alleles were associated with 18,000 or so TCR beta sequences at a false discovery rate of 0.05 in a later analysis. The cohort was sequenced for TCR beta chains only, and without alpha or paired-chain data the features that could be detected were limited. V-gene and J-gene trimming of TCR beta chains was associated with a missense DCLRE1C variant in a later genetic analysis, and the association was replicated in an independent cohort. A later analysis found that TCR association rates varied across HLA loci, with DRB1 alleles showing the most associated TCRs and HLA-C alleles the fewest. A total of fewer than 200 TCR beta chains were listed by the study as associated with cytomegalovirus. The authors suggested that the approach could potentially be generalized to other disease states and immunological phenotypes. Compared with the roughly 600-donor mean, donors in an Asian-associated ancestry cluster had fewer N-insertions in productive TCRs, according to a later genetic analysis. In a later analysis, several top co-occurrence clusters were reported to appear linked to parvovirus B19, influenza, CMV and Epstein-Barr virus. In both the original and validation cohorts, the classifier was reported to diagnose cytomegalovirus status with high specificity and sensitivity. A further reported finding was that TCR beta sequences accurately predicted the HLA-A and HLA-B alleles for most subjects in the first cohort. A later analysis found that most CMV-associated TCR beta chains appeared HLA-restricted, with HLA associations seemingly driven largely by CMV exposure.

The germline V gene (reference sequence) provides CDR1 GTSNPN and CDR2 SVGIG. V gives up 4 bases and J gives up 8 bases, and the segment between their germline ends measures 8 bases. The CDR3 holds 10 amino acids from the cysteine to the phenylalanine. The read is trimmed to its CDR3 DNA, 30 bases read in frame from base 1. The receptor library was made with the immunoSEQ multiplex PCR assay. For the multiplex PCR, a mixture combining 60 forward primers for TCR Vbeta segments and 13 reverse primers for TCR Jbeta segments was used. The CDR3 region of rearranged TCR beta genes was amplified from genomic DNA with a multiplex PCR assay. On the Illumina HiSeq System, the amplified TCR beta libraries were sequenced as 87-base-pair reads. Regarding the original processing steps: A later analysis tallied around 87 million unique TCR beta chains across the 700 or so repertoires, and 10 million to 11 million of those chains were shared by two or more donors. Raw reads were error-corrected and collapsed into unique sequences by a nearest-neighbor algorithm in which closely related sequences were merged to remove PCR and sequencing errors. To assign V, D and J gene segments, CDR3 sequences were aligned to IMGT reference sequences. For a sequence to be retained, at least a six-nucleotide match to both a V gene segment and a J gene segment was required. Rearrangements were classified as productive when the CDR3 lacked stop codons and remained in frame with V and J, and all other rearrangements were classified as non-productive. CDR3 was defined by IMGT convention, running from the second conserved V-encoded cysteine to the conserved J-encoded phenylalanine. The earlier analysis of more than 450 of the donors excluded sequences that lacked an unambiguous match to a single V gene segment. An earlier analysis of about 600 of the donors called V segments functional above 56.7% productive rearrangements and segregating when the between-donor standard deviation exceeded 5%. A statistical classification framework was built for diagnosing cytomegalovirus status from the catalog of TCR beta chain sequences. V and J gene assignment, in a later analysis, came from comparing TCR nucleotide sequences with IMGT/GENE-DB human TR gene sequences. Using the TCRdist pipeline, a later analysis assigned CDR3 sequences along with most-parsimonious VDJ recombination scenarios. In a later analysis, each TCR beta chain was defined by its CDR3 amino acid sequence together with its V-gene family, and reads without a unique V-gene family were excluded. A later analysis removed several hundred highly shared, low-generation-probability nucleotide sequences to deal with suspected cross-contamination and a sequencing artifact. For each public chain, a later analysis derived a clonal expansion index from normalized ranks of inferred template counts within each repertoire. In a later analysis, generation probabilities were computed using a VDJ recombination model fitted to out-of-frame rearrangements, and the results were checked against IGoR. Hypergeometric tests were used in a later analysis to score TCR-TCR, TCR-HLA and TCR-CMV co-occurrence, with a repertoire-size bias correction applied to the TCR pairs. In a later analysis, false discovery rates were estimated by permuting HLA or CMV assignments 20 times. In a later analysis, co-occurring TCRs were grouped using DBSCAN, and TCRdist sequence similarity was added for clustering within HLA-allele-positive subsets. Repertoires with fewer than 30,000 or more than 120,000 public chains, plus five repertoires with anomalous nucleotide sharing, were excluded from co-occurrence clustering. TCRdb mirrors the immuneACCESS table, restricted to in-frame sequences. Some clones are absent from its copies; in checked studies, under half trace to an unresolved V gene, and the reason for the others is unknown. V and J calls and clone size are those listed in that table; D and trimming were worked out from the DNA. The sample table contains some 60,000 clones; only one count was recorded for more than 75% of them. The ten largest clones take up about 6.5% of the sample.

This TCR was sampled from a male donor in good health and CMV-seronegative. The sequence joins TRBV30 to TRBJ1-1; a tentative D match to TRBD1 spans 5 bases. The specimen sequenced was PBMCs. Here is the DNA: TGTGCCTGGATCCAGGGAGAAGCTTTCTTT. It encodes CAWIQGEAFF.